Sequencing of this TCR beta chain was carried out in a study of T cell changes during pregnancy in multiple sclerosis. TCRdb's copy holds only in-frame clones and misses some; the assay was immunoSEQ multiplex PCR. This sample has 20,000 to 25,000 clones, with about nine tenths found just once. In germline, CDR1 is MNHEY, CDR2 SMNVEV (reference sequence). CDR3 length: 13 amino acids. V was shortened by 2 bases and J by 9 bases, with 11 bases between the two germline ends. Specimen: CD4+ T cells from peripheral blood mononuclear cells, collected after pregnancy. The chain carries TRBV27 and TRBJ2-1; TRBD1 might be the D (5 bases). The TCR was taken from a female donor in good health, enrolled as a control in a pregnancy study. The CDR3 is CASSLDSFSEQFF. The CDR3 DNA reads TGTGCCAGCAGTTTAGACAGTTTCTCTGAGCAGTTCTTC.